This TCR beta chain was documented in a study of PD-1 blockade in classical Hodgkin lymphoma. Whole-study findings and limits: Lower baseline TCR diversity marked trial partial responders and progressors. Patients excluded were those beginning nivolumab under 1 year after ASCT.

Brentuximab vedotin exposure varied, and every patient relapsed after autologous stem cell transplantation. The CDR3 has 15 amino acids. Germline V gives CDR1 SGHNT, CDR2 YENEEA. Trimming took 5 bases from V and 3 from J, leaving 15 bases between them. On this clone: No antigen is known for it.

Sequencing was performed with immunoSEQ multiplex PCR; in TCRdb, only in-frame clones are kept and a portion is missing. This sample has some 13,000 clones, with 75% to 90% found just once. This chain joins TRBV11-3 and TRBJ2-3; perhaps TRBD2 as D (6 bases). Here the sequenced sample was peripheral blood mononuclear cells (PBMCs), taken at baseline. This receptor was taken from a human donor with classical Hodgkin lymphoma. CDR3 nucleotide sequence: TGTGCCAGCAGCCAGTTGGCTGGACTAACAGATACGCAGTATTTT. Its protein product is CASSQLAGLTDTQYF.